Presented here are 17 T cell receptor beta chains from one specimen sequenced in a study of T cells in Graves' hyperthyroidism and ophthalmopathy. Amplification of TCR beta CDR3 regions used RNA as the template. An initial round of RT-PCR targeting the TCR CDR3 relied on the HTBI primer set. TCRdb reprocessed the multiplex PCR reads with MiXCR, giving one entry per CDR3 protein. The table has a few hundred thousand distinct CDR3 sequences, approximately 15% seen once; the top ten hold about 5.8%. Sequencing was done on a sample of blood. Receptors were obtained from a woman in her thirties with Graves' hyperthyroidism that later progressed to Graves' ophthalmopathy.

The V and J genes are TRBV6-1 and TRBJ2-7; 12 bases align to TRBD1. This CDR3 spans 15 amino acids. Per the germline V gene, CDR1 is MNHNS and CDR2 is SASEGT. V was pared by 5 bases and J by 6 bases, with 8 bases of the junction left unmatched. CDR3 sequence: CASSRTGTGGFEQYF. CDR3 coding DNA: TGTGCCAGCAGTAGAACCGGGACAGGGGGCTTCGAGCAGTACTTC.

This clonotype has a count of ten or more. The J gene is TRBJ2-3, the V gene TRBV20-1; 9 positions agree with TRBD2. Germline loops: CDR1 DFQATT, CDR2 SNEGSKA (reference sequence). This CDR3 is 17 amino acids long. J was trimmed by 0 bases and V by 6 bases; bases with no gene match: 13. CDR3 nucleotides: TGCAGTGCCCTCGGCCTAGCGGGGTTCTCTAGCACAGATACGCAGTATTTT. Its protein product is CSALGLAGFSSTDTQYF.

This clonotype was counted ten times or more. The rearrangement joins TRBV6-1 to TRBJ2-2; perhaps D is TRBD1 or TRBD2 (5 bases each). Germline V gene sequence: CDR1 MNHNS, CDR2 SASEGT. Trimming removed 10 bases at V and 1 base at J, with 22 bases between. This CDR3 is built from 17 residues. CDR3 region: CATLRRSGTGNTGELFF. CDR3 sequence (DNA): TGTGCCACCCTACGACGATCCGGGACGGGGAACACCGGGGAGCTGTTTTTT.

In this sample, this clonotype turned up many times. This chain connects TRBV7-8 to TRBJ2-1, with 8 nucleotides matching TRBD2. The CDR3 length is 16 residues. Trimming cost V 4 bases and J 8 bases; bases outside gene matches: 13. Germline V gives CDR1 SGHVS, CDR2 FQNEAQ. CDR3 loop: CASSYQAGEYNDEQFF. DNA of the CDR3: TGTGCCAGCAGCTACCAAGCGGGAGAGTACAATGATGAGCAGTTCTTC.

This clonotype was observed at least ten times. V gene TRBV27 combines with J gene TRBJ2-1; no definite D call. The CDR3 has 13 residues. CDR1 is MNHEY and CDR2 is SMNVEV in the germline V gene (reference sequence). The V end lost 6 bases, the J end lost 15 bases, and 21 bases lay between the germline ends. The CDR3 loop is CASRIGPELGPFF. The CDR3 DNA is TGTGCCAGCAGAATCGGCCCTGAGTTAGGTCCGTTCTTC.

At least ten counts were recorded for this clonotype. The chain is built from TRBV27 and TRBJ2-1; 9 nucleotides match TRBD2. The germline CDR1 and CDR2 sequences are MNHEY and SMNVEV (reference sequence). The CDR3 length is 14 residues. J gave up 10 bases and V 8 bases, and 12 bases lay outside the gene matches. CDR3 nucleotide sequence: TGTGCCAGCGCGATGGCGGGAGGGCCGGGGGAGCAGTTCTTC. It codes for CASAMAGGPGEQFF.

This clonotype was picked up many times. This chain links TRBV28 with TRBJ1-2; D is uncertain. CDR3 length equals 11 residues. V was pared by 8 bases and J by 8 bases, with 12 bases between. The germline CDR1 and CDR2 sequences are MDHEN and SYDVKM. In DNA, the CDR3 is TGTGCCAGCCAAACCCTCGGGGGCTACACCTTC. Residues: CASQTLGGYTF.

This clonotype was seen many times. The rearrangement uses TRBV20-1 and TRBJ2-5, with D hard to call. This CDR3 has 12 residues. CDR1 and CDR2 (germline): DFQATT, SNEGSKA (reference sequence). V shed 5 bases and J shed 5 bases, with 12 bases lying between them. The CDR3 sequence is CSARVGFETQYF. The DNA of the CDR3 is TGCAGTGCTCGTGTAGGGTTCGAGACCCAGTACTTC.

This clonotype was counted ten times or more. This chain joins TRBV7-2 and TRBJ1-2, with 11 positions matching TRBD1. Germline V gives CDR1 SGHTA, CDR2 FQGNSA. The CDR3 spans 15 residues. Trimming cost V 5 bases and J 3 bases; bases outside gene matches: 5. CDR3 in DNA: TGTGCCAGCAGCCTCCGGACAGGGGGCGACTATGGCTACACCTTC. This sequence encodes CASSLRTGGDYGYTF.

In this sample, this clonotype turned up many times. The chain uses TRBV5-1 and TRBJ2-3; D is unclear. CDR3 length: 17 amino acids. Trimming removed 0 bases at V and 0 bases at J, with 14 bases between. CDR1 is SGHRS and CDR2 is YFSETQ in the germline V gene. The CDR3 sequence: CASSLASSSGSTDTQYF. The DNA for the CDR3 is TGCGCCAGCAGCTTGGCCTCTTCCTCAGGTAGCACAGATACGCAGTATTTT.

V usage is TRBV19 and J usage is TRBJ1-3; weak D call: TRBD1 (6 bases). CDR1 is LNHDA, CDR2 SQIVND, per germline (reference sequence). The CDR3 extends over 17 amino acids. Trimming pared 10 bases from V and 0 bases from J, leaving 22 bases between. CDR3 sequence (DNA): TGTGCCACCCAAACGGGGGCTCTACTCCTCTCTGGAAACACCATATATTTT. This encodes CATQTGALLLSGNTIYF.

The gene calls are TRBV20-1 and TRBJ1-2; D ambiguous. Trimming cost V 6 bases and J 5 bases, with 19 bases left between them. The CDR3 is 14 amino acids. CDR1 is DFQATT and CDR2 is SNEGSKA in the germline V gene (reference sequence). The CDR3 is CSAAPEGGRYGYTF. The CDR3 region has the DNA TGCAGTGCCGCCCCTGAAGGAGGGCGATATGGCTACACCTTC.

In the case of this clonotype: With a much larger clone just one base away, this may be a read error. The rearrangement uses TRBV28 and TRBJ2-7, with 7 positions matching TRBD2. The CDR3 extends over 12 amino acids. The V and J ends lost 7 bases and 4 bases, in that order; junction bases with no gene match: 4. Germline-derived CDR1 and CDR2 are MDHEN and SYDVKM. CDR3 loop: CASTGGKYEQYF. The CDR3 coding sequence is TGTGCCAGCACCGGGGGGAAATACGAGCAGTACTTC.

The CDR3 DNA reads TGCAGTGCTACTGGACTAGCGGGAGGGTACAATGAGCAGTTCTTC. This encodes CSATGLAGGYNEQFF. The gene calls are TRBV20-1 and TRBJ2-1; 15 bases align to TRBD2. This CDR3 spans 15 amino acids. Germline CDR1 DFQATT, CDR2 SNEGSKA (reference sequence). J was trimmed by 4 bases and V by 4 bases; bases with no gene match: 2.

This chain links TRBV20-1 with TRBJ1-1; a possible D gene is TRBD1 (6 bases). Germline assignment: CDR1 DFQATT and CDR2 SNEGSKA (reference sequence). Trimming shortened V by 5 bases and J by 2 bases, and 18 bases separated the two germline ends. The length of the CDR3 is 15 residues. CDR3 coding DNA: TGCAGTGCTCATGCAGGGTGGACAGATAACACTGAAGCTTTCTTT. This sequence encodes CSAHAGWTDNTEAFF.

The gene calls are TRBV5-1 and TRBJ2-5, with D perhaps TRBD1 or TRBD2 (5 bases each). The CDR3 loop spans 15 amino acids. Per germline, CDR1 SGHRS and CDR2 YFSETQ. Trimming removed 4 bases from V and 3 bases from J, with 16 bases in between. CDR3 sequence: CASSILPGPEETQYF. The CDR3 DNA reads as TGCGCCAGCAGCATCCTACCGGGACCAGAAGAGACCCAGTACTTC.

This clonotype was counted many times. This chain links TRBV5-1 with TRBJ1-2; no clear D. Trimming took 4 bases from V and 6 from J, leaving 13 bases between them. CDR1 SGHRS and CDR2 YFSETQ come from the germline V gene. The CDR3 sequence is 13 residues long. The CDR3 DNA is TGCGCCAGCAGCCGCTTGGGGAATGATGGCTACACCTTC. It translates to CASSRLGNDGYTF.